Below, one TCR beta chain is given with its context. The entry originates in a study of technical replicates of blood from a handful of donors. The assay was immunoSEQ multiplex PCR, and TCRdb's table has in-frame clones only and misses some. The data contain under 80,000 clones, about nine tenths of them singletons. This CDR3 comprises 13 residues. Trimming left V 4 bases short and J 5 bases short, with 12 bases between. CDR1 LNHDA and CDR2 SQIVND come from the germline V gene (reference sequence). This clonotype was sampled from a human donor in good health. Some clones in this sample may be carry-over from other donors' samples. Sequenced sample: T cells isolated from PBMCs. The chain uses TRBV19 and TRBJ2-7; D may be TRBD2 (6 bases). The CDR3 protein is CASSRAGRNEQYF. CDR3 nucleotide sequence: TGTGCCAGTAGTAGGGCAGGGAGGAACGAGCAGTACTTC.